The 22 T cell receptor beta chains in this list originate from one sample, sequenced in a study of blood T cell repertoires in COVID-19. The protocol was immunoSEQ multiplex PCR, while the TCRdb copy is restricted to in-frame clones and leaves out a portion. The data hold just over 150,000 clones, with about 79% observed a single time. The sample taken for sequencing was peripheral blood. The receptor source for this set is a woman between 50 and 59 years old with acute or convalescent COVID-19.

The chain links TRBV18 to TRBJ2-7; 10 bases match TRBD1. V dropped 3 bases and J dropped 4; count of bases not matched to a gene: 6. The CDR3 totals 15 residues. Germline lookup yields CDR1 KGHSH and CDR2 LQKENI. CDR3 region: CASSPGTGEDYEQYF. CDR3 DNA: TGTGCCAGCTCACCTGGGACAGGGGAGGATTACGAGCAGTACTTC.

The chain employs TRBV7-9 and TRBJ2-5; 10 bases agree with TRBD2. This CDR3 comprises 15 residues. J gave up 5 bases and V 2 bases, and 5 bases lay outside the gene matches. Germline V gene data show CDR1 as SEHNR and CDR2 as FQNEAQ (reference sequence). The CDR3 coding sequence is TGTGCCAGCAGCTTAAGTGGTAGCGGGAGGGAGACCCAGTACTTC. Translated, it gives CASSLSGSGRETQYF.

The chain has TRBV4-2 and TRBJ2-1; the D is unclear. The CDR3 extends over 16 amino acids. CDR1 LGHNA and CDR2 YNFKEQ come from the germline V gene. With 0 bases removed from V and 1 base from J, the gap between germline ends came to 10 bases. The CDR3 spells CASSQEYLGSYNEQFF. The DNA of the CDR3 is TGTGCCAGCAGCCAAGAGTACCTAGGATCCTACAATGAGCAGTTCTTC.

The gene calls are TRBV6-5 and TRBJ1-1; 7 bases agree with TRBD1. V was pared by 4 bases and J by 4 bases, with 6 bases of the junction left unmatched. Germline CDR1 reads MNHEY; CDR2 reads SVGAGI. This CDR3 spans 14 amino acids. Here the CDR3 DNA reads TGTGCCAGCAGTTCCGACAGGGCGCGCACTGAAGCTTTCTTT. Translation: CASSSDRARTEAFF.

This chain links TRBV6-5 with TRBJ1-2; D remains unclear. This CDR3 has 12 amino acids. Germline loops: CDR1 MNHEY, CDR2 SVGAGI. Trimming cost V 6 bases and J 5 bases, with 10 bases left between them. The DNA of the CDR3 is TGTGCCAGCAGCCCCACCAGATATGGCTACACCTTC. Translation gives CASSPTRYGYTF.

This clone appeared once. The gene calls are TRBV5-1 and TRBJ2-1, with TRBD1 matching 8 bases. Germline-derived CDR1 and CDR2 are SGHRS and YFSETQ. J was trimmed by 0 bases and V by 4 bases; bases with no gene match: 3. CDR3 length equals 15 residues. In DNA form, the CDR3 reads TGCGCCAGCAGCCTGGGACAGGTCTCCTACAATGAGCAGTTCTTC. It yields the protein CASSLGQVSYNEQFF. The complete variable domain, with remaining parts taken from reference TRBV5-1 and TRBJ2-1, reads KAGVTQTPRYLIKTRGQQVTLSCSPISGHRSVSWYQQTPGQGLQFLFEYFSETQRNKGNFPGRFSGRQFSNSRSEMNVSTLELGDSALYLCASSLGQVSYNEQFFGPGTRLTVL.

This clone was recorded a few times. V and J are TRBV18 and TRBJ1-1, with D perhaps matching TRBD1 (6 bases). This CDR3 is 13 amino acids long. V was clipped by 3 bases and J by 5 bases, with 10 bases between them. The germline gives CDR1 KGHSH, CDR2 LQKENI. The DNA of the CDR3 is TGTGCCAGCTCACCCCGCCAGGGGACTGAAGCTTTCTTT. This sequence encodes CASSPRQGTEAFF.

The V call is TRBV6-2 or TRBV6-3, the J call TRBJ2-5; D is unclear. The CDR3 runs 13 residues. Germline V gene lookup returns CDR1 MNHEY and CDR2 SVGEGT. Between the trimmed V and J ends, which lost 5 bases and 4 bases, there was a span of 11 bases. CDR3: CASSTTPGETQYF. CDR3 coding DNA: TGTGCCAGCAGTACTACCCCGGGAGAGACCCAGTACTTC.

This clone showed up just once. The gene calls are TRBV7-2 and TRBJ2-1, with TRBD1 identical over 8 bases. The germline CDR1 and CDR2 sequences are SGHTA and FQGNSA. Trimming cost V 5 bases and J 7 bases; bases outside gene matches: 7. The CDR3 is made up of 14 amino acids. CDR3 in amino acids: CASSPRTGRNEQFF. CDR3 bases: TGTGCCAGCAGCCCCAGGACAGGGAGGAATGAGCAGTTCTTC.

This clone was picked up a small number of times. The chain links TRBV19 to TRBJ1-2; the D is unclear. The V gene lost 3 bases and the J gene lost 4 bases, with 12 bases spanning the gap. CDR1 is LNHDA, CDR2 SQIVND, per germline (reference sequence). The CDR3 loop spans 14 amino acids. CDR3 protein: CASSIFPASYGYTF. CDR3 coding DNA: TGTGCCAGTAGTATTTTTCCCGCGTCCTATGGCTACACCTTC.

This sequence joins TRBV4-1 and TRBJ1-6; D not certain. V was pared by 0 bases and J by 0 bases, with 9 bases between. CDR3 length: 17 amino acids. Germline assignment: CDR1 MGHRA and CDR2 YSYEKL. The CDR3 sequence is CASSQDPISSYNSPLHF. The CDR3 DNA reads TGCGCCAGCAGCCAAGATCCCATTAGCTCCTATAATTCACCCCTCCACTTT.

The CDR3 loop is CASSLQPGQRYLNTEAFF. The CDR3 region has the DNA TGCGCCAGCAGCTTACAACCGGGACAAAGATACTTGAACACTGAAGCTTTCTTT. The V call is TRBV5-1, the J call TRBJ1-1; D is perhaps TRBD1 (6 bases). Trimming took 2 bases from V and 0 from J, leaving 20 bases between them. The CDR3 sequence is 18 residues long. Germline assignment: CDR1 SGHRS and CDR2 YFSETQ.

This chain connects TRBV10-3 to TRBJ2-7, with 10 bases lining up with TRBD2. Germline trimming cut 6 bases from V and 5 bases from J; bases unmatched to any gene: 10. The CDR3 is 15 residues long. Germline-derived CDR1 and CDR2 are ENHRY and SYGVKD. In DNA, the CDR3 is TGTGCCATCAGCTCAGGGGAAACTAGCGGGAACGAGCAGTACTTC. The encoded protein is CAISSGETSGNEQYF.

This chain uses TRBV2 with TRBJ1-5, with 7 bases aligning to TRBD1. V dropped 6 bases and J dropped 9; count of bases not matched to a gene: 17. Germline V CDR1 and CDR2: SNHLY, FYNNEI. The CDR3 has 16 amino acids. The CDR3 DNA reads TGTGCCAGCAGGGACCCTGGACAGGCTTCCTCGGGGCCCCAGCATTTT. Protein product: CASRDPGQASSGPQHF.

This chain links TRBV4-2 with TRBJ2-1, with 12 bases matching TRBD1. Germline assignment: CDR1 LGHNA and CDR2 YNFKEQ. The V and J ends lost 6 bases and 4 bases, in that order; junction bases with no gene match: 10. The CDR3 is made up of 17 amino acids. Written as DNA, the CDR3 is TGTGCCAGCAGGGGGACAGGGGGCCGCTCGGCTTACAATGAGCAGTTCTTC. The encoded protein is CASRGTGGRSAYNEQFF.

The chain recombines TRBV12-5 with TRBJ2-2; TRBD1 matches 7 bases. The CDR3 length is 15 residues. With V trimmed by 5 bases and J by 1 base, 4 bases remained unmatched. Germline-derived CDR1 and CDR2 are LGHNT and FRNRAP. CDR3 sequence reads: CASGPRTGNTGELFF. In DNA, the CDR3 is TGTGCTAGTGGTCCGCGGACAGGGAACACCGGGGAGCTGTTTTTT.

CDR3 nucleotide sequence: TGTGCCAGCAGCTTAAGGGCAGGGATATCCTACGAGCAGTACTTC. This sequence encodes CASSLRAGISYEQYF. V usage is TRBV7-3 and J usage is TRBJ2-7, with a tentative D call TRBD1 (5 bases). The CDR3 is 15 amino acids. Germline values: CDR1 SGHTA, CDR2 FQGTGA. With 1 base removed from V and 1 base from J, the gap between germline ends came to 11 bases.

This clone was detected once. The rearrangement joins TRBV29-1 to TRBJ2-5; D gene uncertain. Trimming cost V 7 bases and J 1 base, with 10 bases left between them. The CDR3 runs to 12 residues. The germline CDR1 and CDR2 sequences are SQVTM and ANQGSEA. The CDR3 loop is CSGMTGQETQYF. The CDR3 DNA reads as TGCAGCGGGATGACTGGCCAAGAGACCCAGTACTTC.

The chain carries TRBV19 and TRBJ2-5; 9 nucleotides line up with TRBD2. J gave up 4 bases and V 5 bases, and 5 bases lay outside the gene matches. This CDR3 region has 14 residues. Germline V gene lookup returns CDR1 LNHDA and CDR2 SQIVND (reference sequence). The CDR3 nucleotides read TGTGCCAGTAGTGGGCGGGGGGGCGCAGAGACCCAGTACTTC. This codes for CASSGRGGAETQYF.

V is TRBV6-5 and J is TRBJ2-3; D is possibly TRBD2 (6 bases). Per the germline V gene, CDR1 is MNHEY and CDR2 is SVGAGI. The CDR3 is made up of 14 amino acids. The V end lost 6 bases, the J end lost 1 base, and 11 bases lay between the germline ends. The CDR3: CASSRLDGTDTQYF. The CDR3 nucleotides read TGTGCCAGCAGCCGACTAGACGGCACAGATACGCAGTATTTT.

The chain employs TRBV28 and TRBJ1-5; D unresolved. V dropped 4 bases and J dropped 1 base, with 14 bases sitting between them. Germline CDR1 MDHEN, CDR2 SYDVKM. This CDR3 contains 16 residues. CDR3 DNA: TGTGCCAGCAGTTCAGAAGGGAGCGCGAGCAATCAGCCCCAGCATTTT. This translates into CASSSEGSASNQPQHF.

The chain uses TRBV7-2 and TRBJ2-7; D unclear. Looked up from germline, CDR1 is SGHTA and CDR2 is FQGNSA. V lost 2 bases and J 5 bases, leaving 4 bases between the germline ends. This CDR3 contains 11 residues. The DNA of the CDR3 is TGTGCCAGCAGCTTACTCCACGAGCAGTACTTC. Translating gives CASSLLHEQYF.